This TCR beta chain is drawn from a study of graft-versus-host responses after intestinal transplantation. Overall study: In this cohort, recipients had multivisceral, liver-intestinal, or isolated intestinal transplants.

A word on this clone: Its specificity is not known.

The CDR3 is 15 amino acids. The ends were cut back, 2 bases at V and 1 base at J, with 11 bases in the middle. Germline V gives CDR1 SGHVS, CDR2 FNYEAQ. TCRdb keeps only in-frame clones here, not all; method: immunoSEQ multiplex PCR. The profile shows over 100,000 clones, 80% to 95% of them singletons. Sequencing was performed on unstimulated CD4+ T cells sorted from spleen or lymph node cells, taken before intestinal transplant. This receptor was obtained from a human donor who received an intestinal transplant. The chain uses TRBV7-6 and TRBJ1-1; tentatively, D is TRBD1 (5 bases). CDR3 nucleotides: TGTGCCAGCAGCTTATTCCAGGGTTCGAACACTGAAGCTTTCTTT. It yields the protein CASSLFQGSNTEAFF.